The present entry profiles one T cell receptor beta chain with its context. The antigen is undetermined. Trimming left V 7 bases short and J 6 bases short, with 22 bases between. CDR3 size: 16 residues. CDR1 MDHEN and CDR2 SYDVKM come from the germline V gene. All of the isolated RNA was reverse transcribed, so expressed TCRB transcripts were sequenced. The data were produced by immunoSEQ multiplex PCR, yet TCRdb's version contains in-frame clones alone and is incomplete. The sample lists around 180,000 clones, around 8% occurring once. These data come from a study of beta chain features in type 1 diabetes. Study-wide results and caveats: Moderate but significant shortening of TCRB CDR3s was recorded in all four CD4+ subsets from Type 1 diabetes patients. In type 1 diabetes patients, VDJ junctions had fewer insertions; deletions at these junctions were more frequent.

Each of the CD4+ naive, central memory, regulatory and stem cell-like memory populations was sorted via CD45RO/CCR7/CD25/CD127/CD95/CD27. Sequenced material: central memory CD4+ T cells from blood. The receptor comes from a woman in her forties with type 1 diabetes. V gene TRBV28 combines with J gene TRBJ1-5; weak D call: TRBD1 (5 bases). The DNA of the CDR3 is TGTGCCAGCACCTCTACGAGGCAGGGAGGAGGTCAGCCCCAGCATTTT. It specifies CASTSTRQGGGQPQHF.